This TCR beta chain is drawn from a study of cytomegalovirus exposure and HLA in healthy donors. Details on this clone: Its matching antigen is unknown.

Study conclusions and caveats: The study recorded 150 to 200 TCR beta chains that were cytomegalovirus-associated.

The V end was cut by 0 bases, the J end by 6 bases, with 7 bases between. The CDR3 spans 13 residues. Germline CDR1 is SGHRS and CDR2 is YFSETQ. The method was immunoSEQ multiplex PCR; TCRdb's version includes in-frame clones alone and lacks a portion of them. The sample has more than 55,000 clones; about 89% are singletons. The V call is TRBV5-1, the J call TRBJ2-1; D remains unclear. The clonotype was recovered from a woman aged 18-29 years in good health and CMV-seronegative. Source material: PBMCs. The CDR3 nucleotides read TGCGCCAGCAGCTTGGCAACGAGCAATGAGCAGTTCTTC. It specifies CASSLATSNEQFF. Looking up the rest from reference TRBV5-1 and TRBJ2-1 gives the full variable domain: KAGVTQTPRYLIKTRGQQVTLSCSPISGHRSVSWYQQTPGQGLQFLFEYFSETQRNKGNFPGRFSGRQFSNSRSEMNVSTLELGDSALYLCASSLATSNEQFFGPGTRLTVL.